This is a list of T cell receptor beta chains from one sample in a study of blood T cell repertoires in COVID-19. Assay: immunoSEQ multiplex PCR; the TCRdb copy retains only in-frame clones and omits some. The table shows approximately 200,000 clones, with roughly 80% occurring only once. The sample comprised peripheral blood. The receptors derive from a human donor in a cohort sampled during active COVID-19. Each CDR3 is given with its conserved first and last residue. Each record gives: CDR3 protein, CDR3 DNA, V gene, clone size, J gene, D gene. D genes are given only for firm matches. Where a row states a size, it is once, few, many or the class of an expanded clone; other rows omit it.

CDR3 protein: CASSLASGGNYGYTF
CDR3 DNA: TGTGCCAGCAGCTTAGCTTCAGGGGGGAACTATGGCTACACCTTC
V gene: TRBV11-2
clone size: NA
J gene: TRBJ1-2
D gene: TRBD1

CDR3 protein: CASSYQPRSYNSPLHF
CDR3 DNA: TGTGCCAGCAGCTACCAGCCGAGGTCCTATAATTCACCCCTCCACTTT
V gene: TRBV7-2
clone size: NA
J gene: TRBJ1-6
D gene: NA

CDR3 protein: CASSVGTGGVWGNQPQHF
CDR3 DNA: TGTGCCAGCAGCGTAGGGACAGGGGGCGTTTGGGGCAATCAGCCCCAGCATTTT
V gene: TRBV5-6
clone size: NA
J gene: TRBJ1-5
D gene: TRBD1

CDR3 protein: CASSAQGGNTEAFF
CDR3 DNA: TGTGCCAGCAGTGCTCAGGGAGGAAACACTGAAGCTTTCTTT
V gene: TRBV2
clone size: NA
J gene: TRBJ1-1
D gene: NA

CDR3 protein: CAWSRLAGVRGQETQYF
CDR3 DNA: TGTGCCTGGAGTCGCCTAGCGGGAGTGAGGGGCCAAGAGACCCAGTACTTC
V gene: TRBV30
clone size: NA
J gene: TRBJ2-5
D gene: TRBD2

CDR3 protein: CASSQESLLGNEQYF
CDR3 DNA: TGTGCCAGCAGCCAAGAGTCACTTCTGGGCAACGAGCAGTACTTC
V gene: TRBV14
clone size: NA
J gene: TRBJ2-7
D gene: NA

CDR3 protein: CASSNGGTPLHF
CDR3 DNA: TGTGCCAGTAGTAACGGAGGGACACCCCTCCACTTT
V gene: TRBV19
clone size: NA
J gene: TRBJ1-6
D gene: NA

CDR3 protein: CSVLLGQPKYGYTF
CDR3 DNA: TGCAGCGTTCTCCTGGGACAGCCAAAATATGGCTACACCTTC
V gene: TRBV29-1
clone size: NA
J gene: TRBJ1-2
D gene: TRBD1

CDR3 protein: CASSLAAGVNEQYF
CDR3 DNA: TGTGCCAGCAGCTTAGCAGCGGGAGTGAACGAGCAGTACTTC
V gene: TRBV7-9
clone size: few
J gene: TRBJ2-7
D gene: TRBD2

CDR3 protein: CASSLVGSPETEAFF
CDR3 DNA: TGTGCCAGCAGCTTAGTAGGATCTCCGGAGACTGAAGCTTTCTTT
V gene: TRBV7-9
clone size: NA
J gene: TRBJ1-1
D gene: NA

CDR3 protein: CATSRDIGQMNTEAFF
CDR3 DNA: TGTGCCACCAGCAGAGATATCGGACAAATGAACACTGAAGCTTTCTTT
V gene: TRBV15
clone size: NA
J gene: TRBJ1-1
D gene: NA

CDR3 protein: CASSQKGEGSGNTIYF
CDR3 DNA: TGTGCCAGCAGCCAAAAGGGGGAAGGGTCTGGAAACACCATATATTTT
V gene: TRBV3-1/TRBV3-2
clone size: NA
J gene: TRBJ1-3
D gene: NA

CDR3 protein: CASSQAAGSVKEFQYF
CDR3 DNA: TGTGCCAGCAGCCAAGCGGCGGGCTCGGTTAAGGAATTTCAGTACTTC
V gene: TRBV3-1/TRBV3-2
clone size: NA
J gene: TRBJ2-4
D gene: NA

CDR3 protein: CASSQDASLNTEAFF
CDR3 DNA: TGCGCCAGCAGCCAAGATGCTAGCCTGAACACTGAAGCTTTCTTT
V gene: TRBV4-3
clone size: NA
J gene: TRBJ1-1
D gene: NA

CDR3 protein: CASSRTAQETQYF
CDR3 DNA: TGTGCCAGCAGTCGGACTGCCCAAGAGACCCAGTACTTC
V gene: TRBV3-1/TRBV3-2
clone size: NA
J gene: TRBJ2-5
D gene: NA

CDR3 protein: CASSLVLSRRGPETQYF
CDR3 DNA: TGTGCCAGCAGCTTAGTTTTGTCTCGGCGAGGGCCAGAGACCCAGTACTTC
V gene: TRBV11-2
clone size: NA
J gene: TRBJ2-5
D gene: NA

CDR3 protein: CASSRGGVQPQHF
CDR3 DNA: TGTGCCAGCAGCCGAGGGGGCGTTCAGCCCCAGCATTTT
V gene: TRBV6-2/TRBV6-3
clone size: NA
J gene: TRBJ1-5
D gene: TRBD1

CDR3 protein: CAISVRGNGEQFF
CDR3 DNA: TGTGCCATCAGTGTTCGGGGGAATGGTGAGCAGTTCTTC
V gene: TRBV10-3
clone size: once
J gene: TRBJ2-1
D gene: NA

CDR3 protein: CASRQTSGRTDTQYF
CDR3 DNA: TGTGCCAGCAGACAAACTAGCGGGAGGACAGATACGCAGTATTTT
V gene: TRBV7-3
clone size: NA
J gene: TRBJ2-3
D gene: TRBD2

CDR3 protein: CASSEAVRNSPLHF
CDR3 DNA: TGTGCCAGCAGTGAAGCTGTGCGTAATTCACCCCTCCACTTT
V gene: TRBV6-1
clone size: NA
J gene: TRBJ1-6
D gene: NA

CDR3 protein: CASSVGGTGPQTQYF
CDR3 DNA: TGTGCCAGCAGCGTGGGGGGGACAGGGCCCCAGACCCAGTACTTC
V gene: TRBV9
clone size: NA
J gene: TRBJ2-5
D gene: TRBD1

CDR3 protein: CASSYFRGSIYEQYF
CDR3 DNA: TGTGCCAGCAGTTATTTCCGGGGTTCGATCTACGAGCAGTACTTC
V gene: TRBV6-2/TRBV6-3
clone size: NA
J gene: TRBJ2-7
D gene: NA

CDR3 protein: CAWSVGGTGRSEQYF
CDR3 DNA: TGTGCCTGGAGTGTAGGGGGGACAGGGCGGAGCGAGCAGTACTTC
V gene: TRBV30
clone size: NA
J gene: TRBJ2-7
D gene: TRBD1

CDR3 protein: CASSLTSGTSTDTQYF
CDR3 DNA: TGCGCCAGCAGCCTGACTAGCGGGACTAGCACAGATACGCAGTATTTT
V gene: TRBV5-1
clone size: NA
J gene: TRBJ2-3
D gene: TRBD2

CDR3 protein: CASSPQTGGWGYTF
CDR3 DNA: TGTGCCAGCAGTCCCCAGACAGGTGGCTGGGGCTACACCTTC
V gene: TRBV6-2/TRBV6-3
clone size: NA
J gene: TRBJ1-2
D gene: NA

CDR3 protein: CASRSTGGAGTEAFF
CDR3 DNA: TGTGCCAGCAGGTCGACAGGGGGCGCGGGCACTGAAGCTTTCTTT
V gene: TRBV11-2
clone size: NA
J gene: TRBJ1-1
D gene: TRBD1

CDR3 protein: CASSLATGYGYTF
CDR3 DNA: TGTGCCAGCAGTTTAGCGACAGGCTATGGCTACACCTTC
V gene: TRBV27
clone size: NA
J gene: TRBJ1-2
D gene: NA

CDR3 protein: CASSVQERNSPLHF
CDR3 DNA: TGTGCCAGCAGCGTACAGGAGCGTAATTCACCCCTCCACTTT
V gene: TRBV2
clone size: once
J gene: TRBJ1-6
D gene: NA

CDR3 protein: CASSLGADRGLYF
CDR3 DNA: TGTGCCAGCAGCTTAGGCGCCGACAGGGGGTTGTACTTC
V gene: TRBV7-3
clone size: once
J gene: TRBJ2-7
D gene: TRBD1

CDR3 protein: CAWHPGLAGMEQYF
CDR3 DNA: TGTGCCTGGCACCCGGGACTAGCGGGAATGGAGCAGTACTTC
V gene: TRBV30
clone size: NA
J gene: TRBJ2-7
D gene: TRBD2

CDR3 protein: CASSGNKAGLLNQETQYF
CDR3 DNA: TGTGCCAGCAGCGGAAACAAAGCGGGGCTGCTTAACCAAGAGACCCAGTACTTC
V gene: TRBV9
clone size: NA
J gene: TRBJ2-5
D gene: TRBD2

CDR3 protein: CASSLRTSYTGELFF
CDR3 DNA: TGTGCCAGCAGCTTGAGGACTTCATACACCGGGGAGCTGTTTTTT
V gene: TRBV5-6
clone size: NA
J gene: TRBJ2-2
D gene: NA

CDR3 protein: CASSLLRAYNEQFF
CDR3 DNA: TGTGCCAGCAGTTTATTGCGGGCTTACAATGAGCAGTTCTTC
V gene: TRBV28
clone size: once
J gene: TRBJ2-1
D gene: NA

CDR3 protein: CASSLVWLAGGAQETQYF
CDR3 DNA: TGTGCCAGCAGCTTAGTTTGGCTAGCGGGAGGAGCACAAGAGACCCAGTACTTC
V gene: TRBV7-2
clone size: NA
J gene: TRBJ2-5
D gene: TRBD2

CDR3 protein: CASSMGHNTEAFF
CDR3 DNA: TGTGCCAGTAGTATGGGACACAACACTGAAGCTTTCTTT
V gene: TRBV19
clone size: few
J gene: TRBJ1-1
D gene: NA

CDR3 protein: CASSASLGLQYF
CDR3 DNA: TGTGCCAGCAGCGCTTCGTTGGGCCTCCAGTACTTC
V gene: TRBV5-6
clone size: NA
J gene: TRBJ2-7
D gene: NA

CDR3 protein: CASSEARLNTGELFF
CDR3 DNA: TGTGCCAGCAGTGAAGCGCGTCTGAACACCGGGGAGCTGTTTTTT
V gene: TRBV2
clone size: NA
J gene: TRBJ2-2
D gene: NA

CDR3 protein: CSVRTGNIYGYTF
CDR3 DNA: TGCAGCGTCCGGACAGGGAATATCTATGGCTACACCTTC
V gene: TRBV29-1
clone size: NA
J gene: TRBJ1-2
D gene: TRBD1

CDR3 protein: CASSFPGTSLSYNEQFF
CDR3 DNA: TGTGCCAGCAGTTTCCCCGGGACTAGCCTCTCCTACAATGAGCAGTTCTTC
V gene: TRBV28
clone size: many
J gene: TRBJ2-1
D gene: TRBD2

CDR3 protein: CASRPTGVHSYEQYF
CDR3 DNA: TGTGCCAGCAGGCCAACAGGGGTCCACTCCTACGAGCAGTACTTC
V gene: TRBV28
clone size: once
J gene: TRBJ2-7
D gene: TRBD1

CDR3 protein: CASSGAGLLYNSPLHF
CDR3 DNA: TGTGCCAGCAGCGGGGCAGGGCTGTTATATAATTCACCCCTCCACTTT
V gene: TRBV9
clone size: once
J gene: TRBJ1-6
D gene: NA

CDR3 protein: CASSLLGTGGGEQYF
CDR3 DNA: TGTGCCAGCAGTTTATTGGGGACAGGGGGTGGCGAGCAGTACTTC
V gene: TRBV27
clone size: NA
J gene: TRBJ2-7
D gene: TRBD1

CDR3 protein: CASSPHRSRGEQYF
CDR3 DNA: TGCGCCAGCAGCCCTCATCGCTCCCGGGGCGAGCAGTACTTC
V gene: TRBV4-3
clone size: NA
J gene: TRBJ2-7
D gene: NA

CDR3 protein: CASSVVSGEEQYF
CDR3 DNA: TGTGCCAGCAGCGTAGTTTCCGGAGAGGAGCAGTACTTC
V gene: TRBV9
clone size: NA
J gene: TRBJ2-7
D gene: NA

CDR3 protein: CATSRGGQGNTEAFF
CDR3 DNA: TGTGCCACCAGCAGGGGGGGACAGGGGAACACTGAAGCTTTCTTT
V gene: TRBV15
clone size: NA
J gene: TRBJ1-1
D gene: TRBD1

CDR3 protein: CASSAGREHQETQYF
CDR3 DNA: TGTGCCAGCAGCGCCGGGCGGGAGCACCAAGAGACCCAGTACTTC
V gene: TRBV5-4
clone size: NA
J gene: TRBJ2-5
D gene: TRBD2

CDR3 protein: CASSKQGRSEQYF
CDR3 DNA: TGTGCCAGCAGTAAACAGGGGAGGAGTGAGCAGTACTTC
V gene: TRBV27
clone size: NA
J gene: TRBJ2-7
D gene: NA